Sequencing of this T cell receptor (beta chain) was carried out in a study of blood T cell repertoires in COVID-19. Study background: Nucleic acid was either cDNA or gDNA, and it came from T cells, B-cell-depleted T cells, or PBMCs.

Trimming cost V 4 bases and J 4 bases; bases outside gene matches: 9. Per germline, CDR1 MNHNS and CDR2 SASEGT. The CDR3 totals 16 residues. Repertoires were generated with immunoSEQ multiplex PCR, while TCRdb's copy carries only in-frame clones and drops some. This table holds a few hundred thousand clones, about nine tenths found once. The sample comprised peripheral blood. This chain uses TRBV6-1 with TRBJ2-1; TRBD2 matches at 8 bases. The source is a woman aged 30 to 39 with COVID-19, enrolled during active disease. The CDR3: CASSVESGSKYNEQFF. CDR3 in DNA: TGTGCCAGCAGTGTGGAAAGCGGGAGCAAGTACAATGAGCAGTTCTTC.